Below, one T cell receptor beta chain is given with its context. This sample stems from a study of blood T cell repertoires in COVID-19. Study details: Samples representing acute and convalescent COVID-19 were sourced from the United States, Italy and Spain. The analysed material was cDNA or gDNA that came from T cells, B-cell-depleted T cells, or PBMCs.

The V gene lost 1 base and the J gene lost 6 bases, with 7 bases spanning the gap. CDR1 and CDR2 (germline): SGHTA, FQGNSA. This CDR3 has 13 residues. The method was immunoSEQ multiplex PCR; TCRdb's version includes in-frame clones alone and lacks a portion of them. The sample carries over 150,000 clones, 70% to 80% recorded once. The receptor comes from a woman aged 45-59 years who had recovered from COVID-19. The sample taken for sequencing was PBMCs or T cells enriched from blood (not recorded which). The chain employs TRBV7-2 and TRBJ2-1; the D is unclear. Written as DNA, the CDR3 is TGTGCCAGCAGCTTAGTATATAGCAATGAGCAGTTCTTC. Its translation is CASSLVYSNEQFF.